This T cell receptor (beta chain) appears in the sequencing data of a study of blood T cell repertoires in COVID-19 (dated by TCRdb to the early 2020s). Concerning the study at large: Samples from collaborators originated in the United States, Italy and Spain and spanned both the acute and convalescent phases of COVID-19. The prospective study material was composed of cDNA or gDNA derived from T cells, B-cell-depleted T cells, or PBMCs. Deeply sampled blood TCRbeta repertoires from subjects exposed to, actively infected with, or recovered from COVID-19 were included in the dataset. The repertoires were released in a freely available public database intended as a resource for research on the immune response to SARS-CoV-2. Samples were obtained from the ongoing ImmuneRACE study (first 160 participants) and from 1,000 to 1,500 subjects provided by 6 global collaborators. Sample metadata almost always included a de-identified subject ID, COVID-19 status, age in years and sex. Where available, HLA class I and class II types were taken from metadata supplied by the sample provider and were not determined by assay-based typing.

About this clone itself: The antigen it binds to is not known. It has no much larger one-base neighbor in the sample; base qualities were not kept.

The CDR3, cysteine through phenylalanine, is 16 amino acids long. Only CDR3 DNA is held: 48 bases, read in frame from base 1. Germline trimming amounts to 0 bases on V and 6 bases on J, with 7 as the count of junction bases outside the gene matches. CDR1 and CDR2 (ENHRY, SYGVKD) derive from the germline V gene. The immunoSEQ Assay, a bias-controlled multiplex PCR, was used to amplify TCRbeta CDR3 regions from genomic DNA. On the authors' methods: Nucleated cell counts per sample were estimated from amplification of reference gene primers within the assay. To quantify the absolute abundance of each unique TCRbeta CDR3 rearrangement, sequence reads were collapsed and filtered. For each sample, productive Simpson clonality was calculated by taking the square root of Simpson's diversity index across productive rearrangements. The table was pulled from immuneACCESS by TCRdb, which kept in-frame rearrangements only. Such tables lose some clones; where checked, under half of the loss comes from unresolved V genes, and the rest has no known cause. D and trimming come from the DNA, and the V and J calls and clone size come from that table. The sample includes some 250,000 clones, with around 86% observed a single time. Approximately 3% of the sample rests with the top ten.

A second Seattle source provided samples from volunteer blood donors who had recovered from COVID-19. Collaborating institutions collected whole blood in K2EDTA tubes following their own protocols. For TCRbeta analysis, collaborators shipped samples in one of three forms: frozen whole blood, isolated PBMCs, or DNA extracted from either of those sample types. Here is what the overall study found, with its caveats: How much clinical and demographic metadata was included differed by source and by participant, and the metadata was provided uncurated.

The receptor was derived from a woman aged 25 to 39 who had recovered from COVID-19. The rearrangement joined TRBV10-3 to TRBJ2-2; 7 of the junction bases match TRBD1. Source material: peripheral blood. The CDR3 is CAISESGTELAGELFF. The DNA sequence follows: TGTGCCATCAGTGAGTCGGGGACAGAGTTGGCCGGGGAGCTGTTTTTT.